This TCR beta chain was observed in a study of regulatory T cells in long-lasting Graves disease. Study-wide findings and caveats: Preferential use of TRBV28, TRBJ1-2 and TRBJ2-5 was seen in persistent disease. The work looked only at peripheral blood and did not look at thyroid tissue.

Documented time point: persistent/refractory GD, antithyroid drugs over 5 years with positive TRAb. The TCR library was made from RNA extracted from PBMCs. This clonotype has a count of ten or more. Its antigen is still unknown. Researchers made TCR beta libraries by using iRepertoire HTBI primers and running Arm-PCR on CDR3 regions. Authors' data handling: Segment identification across samples yielded about 60 TRBV and about 14 TRBJ segments. TCRdb processed the multiplex PCR reads anew with MiXCR; each CDR3 protein has one entry. None of the V and J calls come from the authors' own analysis; TCRdb made them. The sample has 400,000 to 500,000 distinct CDR3 sequences, 20% to 25% seen once. Trimming cost V 4 bases and J 0 bases; bases outside gene matches: 5. The V gene's germline CDR1 is MDHEN and CDR2 SYDVKM. CDR3 length: 16 residues.

Specimen: peripheral blood mononuclear cells (PBMCs), collected when the disease was refractory, from a patient treated with antithyroid drugs. This TCR was recovered from a female donor with Graves disease. This chain links TRBV28 with TRBJ2-4; TRBD1 matches 8 bases. Here the CDR3 reads CASSSTGAIAKNIQYF. The DNA for the CDR3 is TGTGCCAGCAGTTCGACAGGGGCAATAGCCAAAAACATTCAGTACTTC.